These 17 T cell receptor beta chains share one sample of origin, sequenced in a study of blood T cell repertoires in COVID-19. The assay was immunoSEQ multiplex PCR, and TCRdb's table has in-frame clones only and misses some. The sample has about 200,000 clones, 83% seen once. What was sequenced was PBMCs or T cells enriched from blood (not recorded which). These receptors came from a woman aged 50 to 60 who had been exposed to COVID-19.

V usage is TRBV19 and J usage is TRBJ2-7, with a weak D call TRBD1 (5 bases). Trimming cost V 5 bases and J 9 bases, with 20 bases left between them. Germline V gene data show CDR1 as LNHDA and CDR2 as SQIVND (reference sequence). CDR3 length: 14 amino acids. The CDR3 DNA is TGTGCCAGTAGTTATCAAGGGGCCCCTACGCCGCAGTACTTC. This encodes CASSYQGAPTPQYF.

The chain is built from TRBV11-2 and TRBJ2-6; D is unclear. The CDR3 runs 14 residues. Germline V CDR1 and CDR2: SGHAT, FQNNGV. V was clipped by 7 bases and J by 4 bases, with 11 bases between them. The CDR3 is CASTSLRGANVLTF. DNA for the CDR3: TGTGCCAGCACCTCTCTCAGGGGGGCCAACGTCCTGACTTTC. Combining the CDR3 with reference TRBV11-2 and TRBJ2-6 gives the whole variable domain EAGVAQSPRYKIIEKRQSVAFWCNPISGHATLYWYQQILGQGPKLLIQFQNNGVVDDSQLPKDRFSAERLKGVDSTLKIQPAKLEDSAVYLCASTSLRGANVLTFGAGSRLTVL.

This sequence joins TRBV7-2 and TRBJ2-1, with TRBD2 matching 14 bases. The CDR3 contains 15 residues. V dropped 8 bases and J dropped 9; count of bases not matched to a gene: 9. CDR1 and CDR2 from the germline V gene are SGHTA and FQGNSA. This CDR3 reads CASRGLAGAHGEQFF. The CDR3 DNA is TGTGCCAGCCGGGGACTAGCGGGGGCCCATGGTGAGCAGTTCTTC.

J is TRBJ1-4 and V is TRBV19; a weak D match, TRBD1 (5 bases). There are 16 residues in the CDR3. The germline V and J ends were trimmed by 3 bases and 6 bases, with 17 bases remaining between them. Germline V gives CDR1 LNHDA, CDR2 SQIVND (reference sequence). CDR3 amino acids: CASSIKGRVSDEKLFF. The CDR3, as DNA: TGTGCCAGTAGTATCAAAGGCAGGGTATCGGATGAAAAACTGTTTTTT.

The V gene is TRBV4-1, the J gene TRBJ2-1; tentative D call: TRBD1 (6 bases). Trimming removed 5 bases from V and 6 bases from J, with 17 bases in between. This CDR3 is 15 amino acids long. CDR1 MGHRA and CDR2 YSYEKL come from the germline V gene. CDR3 sequence reads: CASSDTGTSLNEQFF. CDR3 in DNA: TGCGCCAGCAGCGATACCGGGACATCGCTCAATGAGCAGTTCTTC.

The chain employs TRBV6-6 and TRBJ1-5; unclear D gene. The V gene lost 6 bases and the J gene lost 7 bases, with 13 bases spanning the gap. There are 13 residues in the CDR3. The germline CDR1 and CDR2 sequences are MNHNY and SVGAGI (reference sequence). DNA of the CDR3: TGTGCCAGCAGCCCCCCCACGGGGCAGCCCCAGCATTTT. This translates into CASSPPTGQPQHF.

V usage is TRBV5-1 and J usage is TRBJ1-1; possible D gene TRBD1, 5 bases. V was shortened by 4 bases and J by 4 bases, with 17 bases between the two germline ends. The germline V gene encodes CDR1 SGHRS and CDR2 YFSETQ. This CDR3 contains 15 residues. CDR3 nucleotide sequence: TGCGCCAGCAGCCCAAGCGGGACGCAAAGCACTGAAGCTTTCTTT. Protein sequence: CASSPSGTQSTEAFF.

Here the CDR3 DNA reads TGTGCCAGCAGTTACTCGTTGAGCACTGAAGCTTTCTTT. The encoded protein is CASSYSLSTEAFF. The chain uses TRBV6-5 and TRBJ1-1; D unclear. Trimming stripped 0 bases from V and 4 bases from J, with 6 bases between. The CDR3 consists of 13 residues. The germline V gene has CDR1 MNHEY and CDR2 SVGAGI.

The chain employs TRBV5-1 and TRBJ1-2; 7 bases are shared with TRBD1. The germline V gene encodes CDR1 SGHRS and CDR2 YFSETQ. The V segment lost 3 bases and the J segment 7 bases; nucleotides outside the gene matches: 6. This CDR3 is 13 amino acids long. CDR3 nucleotides: TGCGCCAGCAGCTCGTATACAGGGGCTGGCTACACCTTC. As protein: CASSSYTGAGYTF.

This chain links TRBV7-9 with TRBJ1-3, with 9 bases lining up with TRBD1. With V trimmed by 5 bases and J by 2 bases, 10 bases remained unmatched. The germline V gene encodes CDR1 SEHNR and CDR2 FQNEAQ (reference sequence). The CDR3 sequence is 17 residues long. DNA for the CDR3: TGTGCCAGCAGCCCACCGATTGGGGACAGGGCTGGAAACACCATATATTTT. This gives the protein CASSPPIGDRAGNTIYF. The complete variable domain, with remaining parts taken from reference TRBV7-9 and TRBJ1-3, reads DTGVSQNPRHKITKRGQNVTFRCDPISEHNRLYWYRQTLGQGPEFLTYFQNEAQLEKSRLLSDRFSAERPKGSFSTLEIQRTEQGDSAMYLCASSPPIGDRAGNTIYFGEGSWLTVV.

This rearrangement joins TRBV5-3 to TRBJ2-7; TRBD1 agrees at 10 bases. TRBV5-3 falls under the ORF class, with uncertain function. This CDR3 is built from 13 residues. Trimming removed 10 bases from V and 6 bases from J; junction bases left unmatched: 10. Written as DNA, the CDR3 is TGTGCCGGGGGACAGGGGAATAGAGGCGAGCAGTACTTC. Translating it yields CAGGQGNRGEQYF.

The J gene is TRBJ2-3, the V gene TRBV7-9, with TRBD1 matching 8 bases. J was trimmed by 6 bases and V by 4 bases; bases with no gene match: 9. The CDR3 sequence is 15 residues long. Per the germline V gene, CDR1 is SEHNR and CDR2 is FQNEAQ (reference sequence). Here the CDR3 reads CASSYTGGTPDTQYF. CDR3 nucleotides: TGTGCCAGCAGCTACACAGGGGGGACTCCGGATACGCAGTATTTT.

The rearrangement joins TRBV5-1 to TRBJ1-1, with 7 bases lining up with TRBD1. J lost 2 bases, V lost 4 bases, and 8 bases had no gene match. There are 15 residues in the CDR3. Looked up from germline, CDR1 is SGHRS and CDR2 is YFSETQ. The DNA of the CDR3 is TGCGCCAGCAGCACCCAGGGACAGCAAAACACTGAAGCTTTCTTT. Protein product: CASSTQGQQNTEAFF.

The chain couples TRBV7-9 to TRBJ1-2; D perhaps matches TRBD1 (5 bases). The CDR3 sequence is 13 residues long. Trimming stripped 7 bases from V and 7 bases from J, with 16 bases between. Per the germline V gene, CDR1 is SEHNR and CDR2 is FQNEAQ (reference sequence). CDR3: CASTPYGGFGYTF. CDR3 sequence (DNA): TGTGCCAGCACTCCGTACGGGGGTTTTGGCTACACCTTC.

The gene calls are TRBV6-1 and TRBJ1-2; D may be TRBD1 (6 bases). The CDR3 has 16 residues. V was shortened by 0 bases and J by 4 bases, with 15 bases between the two germline ends. Looked up from germline, CDR1 is MNHNS and CDR2 is SASEGT. CDR3 sequence (DNA): TGTGCCAGCAGTGAAGCAGGGGGGGCCCTTTCCTATGGCTACACCTTC. It encodes CASSEAGGALSYGYTF.

The chain is built from TRBV7-9 and TRBJ2-1, with TRBD1 matching 11 bases. V lost 4 bases, J lost 8 bases, and 7 bases stayed unmatched. CDR3 length: 15 amino acids. Germline CDR1 SEHNR, CDR2 FQNEAQ (reference sequence). The CDR3 loop is CASSWDRGFLDEQFF. The CDR3 bases are TGTGCCAGCAGCTGGGACAGGGGGTTTTTGGATGAGCAGTTCTTC.

The chain combines TRBV11-3 with TRBJ2-5; TRBD2 agrees at 8 bases. From germline, CDR1 is SGHNT and CDR2 YENEEA. The ends lost 5 bases at V and 9 bases at J; junction bases unmatched: 14. CDR3 size: 15 residues. The chain's CDR3 is CASSLGPGRGGAQYF. The CDR3 DNA reads TGTGCCAGCAGCCTCGGACCCGGACGGGGGGGGGCCCAGTACTTC.